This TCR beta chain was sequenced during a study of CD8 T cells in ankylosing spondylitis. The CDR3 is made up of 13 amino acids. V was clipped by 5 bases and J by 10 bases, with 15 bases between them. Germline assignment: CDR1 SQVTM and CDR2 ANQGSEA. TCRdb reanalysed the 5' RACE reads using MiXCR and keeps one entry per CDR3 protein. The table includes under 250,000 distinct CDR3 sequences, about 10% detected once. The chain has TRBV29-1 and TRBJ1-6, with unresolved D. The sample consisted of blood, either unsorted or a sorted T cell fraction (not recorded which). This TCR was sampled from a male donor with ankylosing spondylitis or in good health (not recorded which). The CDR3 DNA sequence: TGCAGCGTTTCCACAACCCTTAGCTCACCCCTCCACTTT. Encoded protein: CSVSTTLSSPLHF.